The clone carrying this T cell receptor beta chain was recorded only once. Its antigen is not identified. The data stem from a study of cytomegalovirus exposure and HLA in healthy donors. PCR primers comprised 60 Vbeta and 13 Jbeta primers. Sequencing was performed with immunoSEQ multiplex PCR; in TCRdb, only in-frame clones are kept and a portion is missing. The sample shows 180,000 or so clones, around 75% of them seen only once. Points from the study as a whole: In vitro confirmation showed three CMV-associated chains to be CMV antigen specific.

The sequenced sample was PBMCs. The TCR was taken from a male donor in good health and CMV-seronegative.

CDR3 coding DNA: TGTGCCAGCAGCTCGAGGGGGACAGGGGACAACATTCAGTACTTC. As protein: CASSSRGTGDNIQYF. This chain links TRBV7-9 with TRBJ2-4, with 10 bases fitting TRBD1. CDR3 length: 15 residues. With V trimmed by 4 bases and J by 7 bases, 7 bases remained unmatched. Germline loops: CDR1 SEHNR, CDR2 FQNEAQ (reference sequence). Full variable domain (remainder filled in from reference TRBV7-9 and TRBJ2-4): DTGVSQNPRHKITKRGQNVTFRCDPISEHNRLYWYRQTLGQGPEFLTYFQNEAQLEKSRLLSDRFSAERPKGSFSTLEIQRTEQGDSAMYLCASSSRGTGDNIQYFGAGTRLSVL.